This T cell receptor beta chain is drawn from a study of shared clonotypes between healthy human individuals. Everyone who donated was a Caucasian adult who lived in Nashville, Tennessee. This CDR3 has 12 amino acids. Germline lookup yields CDR1 LGHNA and CDR2 YSLEER. The V end lost 0 bases, the J end lost 10 bases, and 8 bases lay between the germline ends. Study-level findings and limits: Rarefaction showed sorted-subset sequencing was incomplete despite large depth.

Some clones are missing from TCRdb's copy, which holds only in-frame ones; the method was immunoSEQ multiplex PCR. The sample includes 2 million to 2.5 million clones, roughly 93% of them seen just once. Comments on this clone: The antigen remains unidentified.

This receptor was identified in a young man in good health. Some clones in this sample may be carry-over from other donors' samples. The chain is built from TRBV4-3 and TRBJ2-3; a weak D match, TRBD2 (5 bases). The sequenced material came from naive CD4+ T cells from PBMCs. Subset indicated: CD45RA+ positively selected. The CDR3, as DNA: TGCGCCAGCAGCCAAGATTCCGGGGCGCAGTATTTT. Translated: CASSQDSGAQYF.